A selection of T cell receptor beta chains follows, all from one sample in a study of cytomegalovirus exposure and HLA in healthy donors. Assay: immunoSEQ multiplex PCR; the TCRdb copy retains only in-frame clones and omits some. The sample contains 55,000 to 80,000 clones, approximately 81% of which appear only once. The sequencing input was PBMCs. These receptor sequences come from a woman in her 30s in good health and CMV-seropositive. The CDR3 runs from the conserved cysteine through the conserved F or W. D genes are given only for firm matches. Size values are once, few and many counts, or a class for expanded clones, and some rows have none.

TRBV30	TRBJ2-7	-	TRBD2	CAWSSGRIEQYF	TGTGCCTGGAGTAGCGGGAGAATCGAGCAGTACTTC
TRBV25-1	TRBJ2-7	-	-	CASSGTVGPYEQYF	TGTGCCAGCAGTGGCACAGTGGGCCCCTACGAGCAGTACTTC
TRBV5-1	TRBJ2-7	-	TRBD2	CASSLASGLYEQYF	TGCGCCAGCAGCTTGGCTAGCGGTCTATACGAGCAGTACTTC
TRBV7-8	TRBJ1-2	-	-	CASANQARYYGYTF	TGTGCCAGCGCCAATCAGGCCAGGTACTATGGCTACACCTTC
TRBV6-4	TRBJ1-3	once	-	CASIIQGTGNTIYF	TGTGCCAGCATTATCCAGGGGACTGGAAACACCATATATTTT
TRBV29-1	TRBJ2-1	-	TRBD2	CSVERGSSYNEQFF	TGCAGCGTTGAACGCGGGAGCTCCTACAATGAGCAGTTCTTC
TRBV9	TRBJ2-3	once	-	CASSDFRGGTDTQYF	TGTGCCAGCAGCGACTTCAGGGGGGGCACAGATACGCAGTATTTT
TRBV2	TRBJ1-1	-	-	CASSMGLRNTEAFF	TGTGCCAGCAGCATGGGCCTCCGGAACACTGAAGCTTTCTTT
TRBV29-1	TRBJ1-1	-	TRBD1	CSVEGTGMNTEAFF	TGCAGCGTTGAAGGGACAGGGATGAACACTGAAGCTTTCTTT
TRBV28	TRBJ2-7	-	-	CASSLLADYEQYF	TGTGCCAGCAGTTTATTGGCAGACTACGAGCAGTACTTC